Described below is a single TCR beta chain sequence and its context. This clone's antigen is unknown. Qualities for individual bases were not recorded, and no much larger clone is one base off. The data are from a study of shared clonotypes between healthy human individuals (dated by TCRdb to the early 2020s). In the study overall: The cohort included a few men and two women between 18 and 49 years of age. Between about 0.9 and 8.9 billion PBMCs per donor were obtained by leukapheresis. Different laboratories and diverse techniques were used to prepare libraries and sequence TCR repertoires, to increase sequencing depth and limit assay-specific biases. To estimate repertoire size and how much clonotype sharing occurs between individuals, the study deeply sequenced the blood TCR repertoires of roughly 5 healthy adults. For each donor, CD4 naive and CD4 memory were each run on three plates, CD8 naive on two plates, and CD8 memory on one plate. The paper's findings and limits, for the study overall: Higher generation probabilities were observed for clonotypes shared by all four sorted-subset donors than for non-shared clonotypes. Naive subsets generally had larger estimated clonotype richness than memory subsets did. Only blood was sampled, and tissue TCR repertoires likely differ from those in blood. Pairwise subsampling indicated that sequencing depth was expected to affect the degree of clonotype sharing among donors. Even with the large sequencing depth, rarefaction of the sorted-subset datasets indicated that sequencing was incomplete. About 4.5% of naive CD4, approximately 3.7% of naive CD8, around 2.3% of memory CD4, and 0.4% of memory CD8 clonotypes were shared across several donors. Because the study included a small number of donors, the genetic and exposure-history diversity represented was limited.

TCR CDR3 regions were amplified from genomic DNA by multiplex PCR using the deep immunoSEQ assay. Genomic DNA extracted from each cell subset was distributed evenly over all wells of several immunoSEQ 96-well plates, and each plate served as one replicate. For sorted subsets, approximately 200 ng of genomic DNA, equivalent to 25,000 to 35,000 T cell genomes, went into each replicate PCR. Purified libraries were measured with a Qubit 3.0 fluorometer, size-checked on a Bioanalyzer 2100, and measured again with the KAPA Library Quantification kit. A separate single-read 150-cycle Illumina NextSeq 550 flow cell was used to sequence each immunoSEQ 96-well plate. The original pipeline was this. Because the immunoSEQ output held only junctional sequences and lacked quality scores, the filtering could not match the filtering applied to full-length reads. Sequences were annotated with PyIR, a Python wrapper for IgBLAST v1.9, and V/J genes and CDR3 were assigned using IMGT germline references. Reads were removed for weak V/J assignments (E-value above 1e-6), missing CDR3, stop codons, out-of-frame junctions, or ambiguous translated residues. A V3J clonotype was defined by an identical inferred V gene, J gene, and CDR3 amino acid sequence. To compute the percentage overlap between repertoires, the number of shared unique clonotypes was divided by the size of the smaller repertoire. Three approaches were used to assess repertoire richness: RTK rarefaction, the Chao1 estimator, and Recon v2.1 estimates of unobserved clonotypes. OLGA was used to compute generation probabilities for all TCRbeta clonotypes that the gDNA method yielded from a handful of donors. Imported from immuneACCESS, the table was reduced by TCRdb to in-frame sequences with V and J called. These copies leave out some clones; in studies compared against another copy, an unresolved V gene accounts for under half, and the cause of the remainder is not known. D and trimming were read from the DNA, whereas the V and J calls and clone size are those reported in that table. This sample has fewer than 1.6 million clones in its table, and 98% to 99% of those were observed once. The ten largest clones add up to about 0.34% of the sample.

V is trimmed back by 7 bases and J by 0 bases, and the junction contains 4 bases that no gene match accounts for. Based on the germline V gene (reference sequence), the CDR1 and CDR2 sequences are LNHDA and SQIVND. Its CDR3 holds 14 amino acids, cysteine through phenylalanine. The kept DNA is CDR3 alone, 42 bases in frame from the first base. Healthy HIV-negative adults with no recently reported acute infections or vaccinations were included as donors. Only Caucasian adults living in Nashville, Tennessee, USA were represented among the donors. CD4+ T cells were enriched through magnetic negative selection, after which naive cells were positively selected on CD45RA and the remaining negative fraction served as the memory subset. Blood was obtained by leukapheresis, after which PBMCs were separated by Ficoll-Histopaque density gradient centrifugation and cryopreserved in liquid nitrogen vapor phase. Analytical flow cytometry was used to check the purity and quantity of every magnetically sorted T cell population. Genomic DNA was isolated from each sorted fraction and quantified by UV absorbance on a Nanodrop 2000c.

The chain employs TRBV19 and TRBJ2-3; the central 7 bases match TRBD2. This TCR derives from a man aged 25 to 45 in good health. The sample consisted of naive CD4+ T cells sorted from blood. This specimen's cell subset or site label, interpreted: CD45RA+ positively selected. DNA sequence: TGTGCCAGTATACCTAGCGGAAGCACAGATACGCAGTATTTT. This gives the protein CASIPSGSTDTQYF.